These T cell receptor beta chains were read from a single sample in a study of radiotherapy plus CTLA-4 blockade in lung cancer. Data came from immunoSEQ multiplex PCR; TCRdb stores just in-frame clones and leaves some out. The sample has about 90,000 clones, over 80% seen once. The sample in question was peripheral blood, obtained from a patient treated with radiotherapy plus ipilimumab. The receptors stem from a human donor with non-small cell lung cancer that progressed on radiotherapy plus ipilimumab. CDR3s include the opening cysteine and the closing phenylalanine or tryptophan. Each record gives: V gene, J gene, CDR3 protein.

>TRBV6-5|TRBJ2-7
CASSLTGDGMGEQYF
>TRBV19|TRBJ2-6
CASSEGTGANVLTF
>TRBV19|TRBJ2-5
CASSIRPGLGETQYF
>TRBV9|TRBJ1-4
CASSITGGGEKLFF
>TRBV27|TRBJ2-7
CASSSRPSEQYF
>TRBV18|TRBJ1-6
CASSPGTYNSPLHF
>TRBV4-1|TRBJ2-1
CASSLYLAGVSNEQFF
>TRBV11-1|TRBJ2-7
CASSFWGSSYEQYF
>TRBV4-2|TRBJ1-4
CASSQDGGQVNEKLFF
>TRBV5-5|TRBJ2-3
CASSLEGGHSTDTQYF
>TRBV27|TRBJ2-5
CASSTRQGIQETQYF
>TRBV5-8|TRBJ2-6
CASNLDSGANVLTF
>TRBV27|TRBJ1-3
CASGRQSGGTGNTIYF
>TRBV7-9|TRBJ2-1
CASSHGREVRNEQFF
>TRBV4-3|TRBJ1-1
CASSPSSLNTEAFF
>TRBV14|TRBJ1-4
CASSPRQGSEKLFF
>TRBV15|TRBJ1-5
CATSPADRGRSQPQHF
>TRBV30|TRBJ2-5
CAWSVRSWGTSGGRYQETQYF
>TRBV5-1|TRBJ2-5
CASQLNQETQYF
>TRBV14|TRBJ2-7
CASSQDHYEQYF
>TRBV27|TRBJ2-7
CASSFTGTAPRGEQYF
>TRBV15|TRBJ2-7
CATSRQEAGEQYF
>TRBV20-1|TRBJ1-2
CSAQFNYGYTF
>TRBV30|TRBJ2-5
CAWRGSLGTQYF
>TRBV12-5|TRBJ1-5
CASGLNRAGPDQPQHF
>TRBV11-2|TRBJ1-3
CASSPQGAGNTIYF
>TRBV25-1|TRBJ1-1
CASSEYTENTEAFF
>TRBV2|TRBJ2-3
CASRQREGTDTQYF
>TRBV9|TRBJ1-1
CASSSDPMNTEAFF
>TRBV11-1|TRBJ1-6
CASGDGGAYNSPLHF
>TRBV5-1|TRBJ1-1
CASSAALTGTEAFF
>TRBV7-7|TRBJ2-7
CASSLETSGDYEQYF
>TRBV5-1|TRBJ1-1
CASSLGQGGTEAFF
>TRBV5-1|TRBJ2-2
CASSRFGPYTGELFF
>TRBV6-5|TRBJ2-7
CASSYGIGQGYEQYF
>TRBV19|TRBJ1-5
CASNSGQVSNQPQHF
>TRBV6-4|TRBJ1-2
CASSPDRGPRGYTF
>TRBV13|TRBJ2-7
CASSLNVIYEQYF
>TRBV7-9|TRBJ1-2
CASSLGQAYGSEGYTF
>TRBV6-5|TRBJ1-5
CASRGSDQPQHF
>TRBV9|TRBJ2-7
CASSPRGSYEQYF
>TRBV6-5|-
CASSPTVGITYEQYF
>TRBV18|TRBJ2-7
CASSLDRGLQEQYF
>TRBV10-3|TRBJ1-4
CAISENEKLFF
>TRBV2|TRBJ2-7
CASSPGTGLYEQYF
>TRBV14|TRBJ1-1
CASSQVFSEAGSPLMNTEAFF
>TRBV6-5|TRBJ1-4
CATTRQASTNEKLFF
>TRBV19|TRBJ2-7
CASSIVGRLGEQYF
>TRBV5-4|-
CASSLVPAGYNYEQYF
>TRBV6-6|TRBJ2-2
CASRPGQWDGQGELFF
>TRBV21-1|TRBJ1-2
CASRDRESDYGYTF
>TRBV7-9|TRBJ2-7
CASSPRGYTYEQYF
>TRBV6-1|TRBJ1-1
CASSEHLNTEAFF
>TRBV9|TRBJ2-7
CASSVSPRTSTYEQYF